This TCR beta chain was captured by sequencing in a study of T cells in narcolepsy. General observations from the study: Some memory CD4+ repertoires had no autoreactive clone sequences.

Sequenced by immunoSEQ multiplex PCR; TCRdb stores in-frame clones only, minus some. The table has around 26,000 clones, around two thirds seen once. On this clone itself: Its antigen remains unknown.

The sequence derives from a human donor in good health. Sample: memory (CD45RA-) CD4+ T cells from blood.

The CDR3 sequence is CASSLVADYEQYF. Here the CDR3 DNA reads TGTGCCAGCAGCTTAGTCGCGGACTACGAGCAGTACTTC. The chain couples TRBV7-2 to TRBJ2-7, with unresolved D. V lost 1 base and J lost 3, with 7 bases in between. This CDR3 is built from 13 residues. Germline assignment: CDR1 SGHTA and CDR2 FQGNSA.